What follows is one T cell receptor beta chain and its context. Its specificity is unknown. Trimming at V came to 8 bases and at J to 10 bases, leaving 18 bases not matched to a gene. The CDR3 covers 17 residues. The V gene's germline CDR1 is MDHEN and CDR2 SYDVKM. This record belongs to a study of cytomegalovirus exposure and HLA in healthy donors. At the level of the study: There were nearly 120 million unique TCR beta sequences, drawn from about 180 million T cells, in an earlier analysis. Study results and limitations: In a later analysis, productive TCRs from donors in an Asian-associated ancestry cluster reportedly carried fewer N-insertions than the cohort mean. TCR beta sequences reportedly predicted most subjects' HLA-A and HLA-B alleles accurately. Researchers catalogued approximately 160 TCR beta chains as cytomegalovirus-associated.

Primers: 60 Vbeta forward and 13 Jbeta reverse. Sequencing was performed with immunoSEQ multiplex PCR; in TCRdb, only in-frame clones are kept and a portion is missing. The sample gives about 160,000 clones, 80% of which show up once; approximately 4.8% is in the top ten. The sequence was obtained from a young man in good health and CMV-seronegative. Source material: PBMCs. The gene calls are TRBV28 and TRBJ1-6, with 9 bases aligning to TRBD1. In nucleotides, the CDR3 is TGTGCCAGCCTTACAGGGGGCCCGATAACTTTCAAATCACCCCTCCACTTT. It is translated as CASLTGGPITFKSPLHF.